A single sample gave rise to the 17 T cell receptor beta chains below, sequenced in a study of PD-L1 blockade in urothelial cancer (dated by TCRdb to 2016 to 2017). The library was obtained by the immunoSEQ multiplex PCR assay. Not all clones reach the TCRdb copy of this immuneACCESS table, which keeps in-frame sequences only. Checked studies attribute under half of the gap to unresolved V genes and leave the rest unexplained. For this sample there are 80,000 to 130,000 clones; 91% appear just once. The top ten clonotypes cover roughly 0.93% of the sample. Here the sequenced sample was PBMCs, taken around atezolizumab (anti-PD-L1) treatment. The receptors here all came from a woman aged 80 or over with urothelial cancer.

V gene TRBV19 combines with J gene TRBJ2-7; perhaps TRBD1 as D (6 bases). From germline, CDR1 is LNHDA and CDR2 SQIVND (reference sequence). The V gene lost 11 bases and the J gene lost 5 bases, with 28 bases spanning the gap. The CDR3 runs 16 residues. The CDR3 region is CASQPTDRQFSNEQYF. DNA for the CDR3: TGTGCCTCCCAACCCACCGACAGGCAATTTAGCAACGAGCAGTACTTC.

This chain joins TRBV9 and TRBJ2-3; D uncertain. The CDR3 runs 16 residues. CDR1 is SGDLS and CDR2 is YYNGEE in the germline V gene. V lost 3 bases and J 5 bases, leaving 19 bases between the germline ends. CDR3 in DNA: TGTGCCAGCAGCGGAAACAGCCTCCTGCTTGTAGATACGCAGTATTTT. This gives the protein CASSGNSLLLVDTQYF.

The rearrangement links TRBV4-1 to TRBJ2-5, with a weak D call TRBD1 (6 bases). The germline gives CDR1 MGHRA, CDR2 YSYEKL. The CDR3 runs 16 residues. V shed 5 bases and J shed 9 bases, with 25 bases lying between them. The CDR3 region is CASSAGEGVERWAQYF. CDR3 bases: TGCGCCAGCAGCGCGGGTGAGGGGGTGGAGCGTTGGGCCCAGTACTTC.

This rearrangement joins TRBV4-2 to TRBJ1-3; weak D call: TRBD1 (5 bases). V lost 1 base, J lost 8 bases, and 15 bases lay in between. The CDR3 length is 15 residues. Germline-derived CDR1 and CDR2 are LGHNA and YNFKEQ. CDR3 DNA: TGTGCCAGCAGCCAAGGGGGGGTACTGGGGGACACCATATATTTT. This codes for CASSQGGVLGDTIYF.

The genes are TRBV7-9 and TRBJ2-1, with 8 positions matching TRBD1. The V gene's germline CDR1 is SEHNR and CDR2 FQNEAQ (reference sequence). The junction had 4 bases not matched to a gene; V was cut back by 4 bases and J by 8 bases. This CDR3 region has 13 residues. CDR3 sequence: CASSSPGGDEQFF. In DNA, the CDR3 is TGTGCCAGCAGCTCACCAGGGGGCGATGAGCAGTTCTTC.

The V call is TRBV19, the J call TRBJ1-4; no clear D. Germline CDR1 reads LNHDA; CDR2 reads SQIVND (reference sequence). V lost 3 bases and J lost 5, with 10 bases in between. CDR3 length: 14 amino acids. CDR3 region: CASSITRGNEKLFF. CDR3 nucleotide sequence: TGTGCCAGTAGTATTACGCGGGGAAATGAAAAACTGTTTTTT.

The chain employs TRBV30 and TRBJ2-1; TRBD2 is a possible D gene (6 bases). V shed 3 bases and J shed 9 bases, with 27 bases lying between them. The CDR3 is made up of 17 amino acids. The V gene's germline CDR1 is GTSNPN and CDR2 SVGIG (reference sequence). CDR3 DNA sequence: TGTGCCTGGAGCGCCCCCAAATTGGGACTGGGGTTGGGTGAGCAGTTCTTC. It translates to CAWSAPKLGLGLGEQFF.

The rearrangement uses TRBV4-1 and TRBJ1-1; 10 bases map to TRBD1. Germline CDR1 reads MGHRA; CDR2 reads YSYEKL. This CDR3 region has 16 residues. Trimming cost V 0 bases and J 10 bases; bases outside gene matches: 11. This CDR3 reads CASSQDDARQGAVAFF. For the CDR3, the DNA is TGCGCCAGCAGCCAAGACGACGCCCGACAGGGGGCTGTAGCTTTCTTT.

V and J are TRBV29-1 and TRBJ1-2; 7 bases agree with TRBD1. Trimming took 2 bases from V and 5 from J; bases not matched to a gene: 2. Germline values: CDR1 SQVTM, CDR2 ANQGSEA. The CDR3 is made up of 12 amino acids. CDR3 region: CSVETGDYGYTF. The CDR3 bases are TGCAGCGTTGAAACAGGGGATTATGGCTACACCTTC.

This sequence joins TRBV4-2 and TRBJ2-2; maybe TRBD1 (6 bases). This CDR3 spans 15 amino acids. Germline CDR1 is LGHNA and CDR2 is YNFKEQ. V gave up 1 base and J gave up 2 bases, with 8 bases separating them. DNA of the CDR3: TGTGCCAGCAGCCAAGGACAGGTCAACACCGGGGAGCTGTTTTTT. Translation gives CASSQGQVNTGELFF.

The V call is TRBV27, the J call TRBJ1-3; 8 bases map to TRBD1. The CDR3 extends over 16 amino acids. Germline CDR1 MNHEY, CDR2 SMNVEV (reference sequence). The V gene end was trimmed by 0 bases and the J gene end by 3 bases; junction bases not matched to a gene: 4. CDR3 region: CASSLSPGGDGNTIYF. CDR3 bases: TGTGCCAGCAGTTTATCCCCAGGGGGCGATGGAAACACCATATATTTT.

The chain joins TRBV29-1 to TRBJ2-1; the D gene is possibly TRBD2 (6 bases). V was clipped by 7 bases and J by 0 bases, with 10 bases between them. The CDR3 length is 13 residues. Germline V gene sequence: CDR1 SQVTM, CDR2 ANQGSEA. CDR3 coding DNA: TGCAGCGCTCAGACTAGCTCCTACAATGAGCAGTTCTTC. Amino acids: CSAQTSSYNEQFF.

The V gene is TRBV14, the J gene TRBJ2-1; 7 bases agree with TRBD2. The germline gives CDR1 SGHDN, CDR2 FVKESK. Losses at the gene ends were 0 bases for V and 4 bases for J; bases not matched to a gene: 6. The CDR3 covers 16 residues. The CDR3 sequence: CASSQDQAGWYNEQFF. The CDR3, as DNA: TGTGCCAGCAGCCAAGATCAAGCGGGGTGGTACAATGAGCAGTTCTTC.

The chain is built from TRBV18 and TRBJ1-5; D is unclear. Between the trimmed V and J ends, which lost 0 bases and 0 bases, there was a span of 6 bases. CDR1 and CDR2 from the germline V gene are KGHSH and LQKENI. The CDR3 runs 15 residues. CDR3 sequence (DNA): TGTGCCAGCTCACCACCGAGGGTTAGCAATCAGCCCCAGCATTTT. This translates into CASSPPRVSNQPQHF.

J is TRBJ1-1 and V is TRBV2; D is ambiguous. V lost 5 bases to trimming and J lost 7 bases, with 11 bases between them. The CDR3 spans 12 residues. Germline CDR1 and CDR2: SNHLY and FYNNEI. DNA of the CDR3: TGTGCCAGCAGTCCTTGGGCATTTGAAGCTTTCTTT. Translating gives CASSPWAFEAFF.

The V gene is TRBV7-9, the J gene TRBJ2-3; TRBD2 agrees at 13 bases. The trim removed 1 base at V and 2 bases at J, leaving 6 bases unmatched. Germline loops: CDR1 SEHNR, CDR2 FQNEAQ (reference sequence). CDR3 length: 18 amino acids. The CDR3 spells CASSLVLGLAGLTDTQYF. Here the CDR3 DNA reads TGTGCCAGCAGCTTAGTGTTGGGACTAGCGGGACTCACAGATACGCAGTATTTT. Based on the CDR3 plus reference TRBV7-9 and TRBJ2-3, the full variable domain is DTGVSQNPRHKITKRGQNVTFRCDPISEHNRLYWYRQTLGQGPEFLTYFQNEAQLEKSRLLSDRFSAERPKGSFSTLEIQRTEQGDSAMYLCASSLVLGLAGLTDTQYFGPGTRLTVL.

CDR3 in amino acids: CASSVATLSSVGTQYF. The CDR3 DNA sequence: TGTGCCAGCAGCGTAGCGACCCTGTCTAGCGTAGGTACGCAGTATTTT. This rearrangement joins TRBV9 to TRBJ2-3; weak D call: TRBD2 (6 bases). CDR3 length: 16 residues. Germline CDR1 is SGDLS and CDR2 is YYNGEE. Trimming stripped 0 bases from V and 8 bases from J, with 19 bases between.